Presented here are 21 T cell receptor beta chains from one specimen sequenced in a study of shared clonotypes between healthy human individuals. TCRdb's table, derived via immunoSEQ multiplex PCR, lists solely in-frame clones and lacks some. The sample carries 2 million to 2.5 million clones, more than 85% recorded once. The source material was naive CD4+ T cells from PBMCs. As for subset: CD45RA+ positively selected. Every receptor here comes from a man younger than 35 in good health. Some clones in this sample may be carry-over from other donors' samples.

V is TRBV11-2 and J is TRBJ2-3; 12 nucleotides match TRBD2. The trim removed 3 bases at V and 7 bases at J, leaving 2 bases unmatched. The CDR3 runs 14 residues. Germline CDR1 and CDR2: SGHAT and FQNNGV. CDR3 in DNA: TGTGCCAGCAGCTTCGGACTAGCGGGGTATACGCAGTATTTT. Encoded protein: CASSFGLAGYTQYF. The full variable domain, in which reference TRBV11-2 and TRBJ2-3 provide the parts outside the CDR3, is EAGVAQSPRYKIIEKRQSVAFWCNPISGHATLYWYQQILGQGPKLLIQFQNNGVVDDSQLPKDRFSAERLKGVDSTLKIQPAKLEDSAVYLCASSFGLAGYTQYFGPGTRLTVL.

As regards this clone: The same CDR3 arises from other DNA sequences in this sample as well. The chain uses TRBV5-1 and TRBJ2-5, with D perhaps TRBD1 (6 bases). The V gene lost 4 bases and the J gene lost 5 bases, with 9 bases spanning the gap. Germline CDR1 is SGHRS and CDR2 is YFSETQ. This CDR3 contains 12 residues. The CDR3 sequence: CASSPQGETQYF. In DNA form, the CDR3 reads TGCGCCAGCAGCCCCCAGGGGGAGACCCAGTACTTC.

CDR3: CASSQGVAGANVLTF. The CDR3 DNA follows: TGCGCCAGCAGCCAGGGGGTGGCTGGGGCCAACGTCCTGACTTTC. The chain combines TRBV5-1 with TRBJ2-6, with 7 bases identical to TRBD1. Germline V gene lookup returns CDR1 SGHRS and CDR2 YFSETQ. V dropped 4 bases and J dropped 2; count of bases not matched to a gene: 3. The CDR3 is 15 residues long.

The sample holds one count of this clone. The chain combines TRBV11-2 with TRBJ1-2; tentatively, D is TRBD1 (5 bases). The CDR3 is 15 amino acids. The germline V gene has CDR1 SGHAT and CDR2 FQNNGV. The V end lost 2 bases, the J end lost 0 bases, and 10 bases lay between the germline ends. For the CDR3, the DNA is TGTGCCAGCAGCTTATTTGGGGGGGCTAACTATGGCTACACCTTC. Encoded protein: CASSLFGGANYGYTF.

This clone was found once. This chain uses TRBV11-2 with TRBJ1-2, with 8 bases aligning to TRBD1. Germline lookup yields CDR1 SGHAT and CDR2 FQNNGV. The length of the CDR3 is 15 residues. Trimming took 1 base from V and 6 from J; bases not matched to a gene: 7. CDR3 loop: CASSLVHRGGDGYTF. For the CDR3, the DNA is TGTGCCAGCAGCTTAGTGCACAGGGGGGGAGATGGCTACACCTTC.

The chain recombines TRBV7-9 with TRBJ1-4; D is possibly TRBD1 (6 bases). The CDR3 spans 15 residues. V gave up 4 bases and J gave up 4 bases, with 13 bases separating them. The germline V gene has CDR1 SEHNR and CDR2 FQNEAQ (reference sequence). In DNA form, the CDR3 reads TGTGCCAGCAGCTCTGGACAGAAGGATAATGAAAAACTGTTTTTT. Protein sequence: CASSSGQKDNEKLFF.

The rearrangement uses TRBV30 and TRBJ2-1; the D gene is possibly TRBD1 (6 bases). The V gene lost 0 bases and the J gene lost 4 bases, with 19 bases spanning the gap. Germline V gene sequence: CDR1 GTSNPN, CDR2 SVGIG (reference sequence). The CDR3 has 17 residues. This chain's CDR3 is CAWSVKGYRVRYNEQFF. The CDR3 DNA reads TGTGCCTGGAGTGTAAAGGGGTACAGGGTTCGGTACAATGAGCAGTTCTTC.

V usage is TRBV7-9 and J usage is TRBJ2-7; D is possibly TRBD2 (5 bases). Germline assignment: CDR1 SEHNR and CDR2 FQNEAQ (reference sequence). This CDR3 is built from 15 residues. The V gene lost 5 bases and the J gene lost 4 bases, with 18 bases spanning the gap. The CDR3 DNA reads TGTGCCAGCAGCCCCCCGGGCGGGCTCTATTACGAGCAGTACTTC. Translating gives CASSPPGGLYYEQYF.

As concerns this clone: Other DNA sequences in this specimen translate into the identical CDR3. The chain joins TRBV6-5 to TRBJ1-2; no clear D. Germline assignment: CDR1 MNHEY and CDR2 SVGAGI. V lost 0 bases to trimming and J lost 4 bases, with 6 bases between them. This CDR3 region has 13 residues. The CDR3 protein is CASSYSLSYGYTF. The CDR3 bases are TGTGCCAGCAGTTACTCGCTTAGCTATGGCTACACCTTC.

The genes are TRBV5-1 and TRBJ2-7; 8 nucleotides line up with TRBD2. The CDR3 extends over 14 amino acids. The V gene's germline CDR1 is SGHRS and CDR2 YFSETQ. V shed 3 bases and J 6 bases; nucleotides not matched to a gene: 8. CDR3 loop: CASSYGLAVSEQYF. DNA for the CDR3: TGCGCCAGCAGCTACGGACTAGCAGTCTCCGAGCAGTACTTC.

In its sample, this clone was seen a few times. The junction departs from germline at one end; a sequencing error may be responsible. The CDR3 region is CASSNEGRRSF. As DNA, the CDR3 is TGTGCCAGCAGTAACGAGGGACGCCGGTCCTTC. This sequence joins TRBV28 and TRBJ1-2; a weak D match, TRBD1 (5 bases). The CDR3 has 11 residues. Germline CDR1 reads MDHEN; CDR2 reads SYDVKM.

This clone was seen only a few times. The CDR3 DNA reads TGTGCCAGCAGTGAACTGCAGAACACTGAAGCTTTCTTT. It is translated as CASSELQNTEAFF. This chain joins TRBV6-1 and TRBJ1-1; D is ambiguous. V dropped 2 bases and J dropped 1 base, with 5 bases sitting between them. The CDR3 runs 13 residues. CDR1 is MNHNS and CDR2 is SASEGT in the germline V gene.

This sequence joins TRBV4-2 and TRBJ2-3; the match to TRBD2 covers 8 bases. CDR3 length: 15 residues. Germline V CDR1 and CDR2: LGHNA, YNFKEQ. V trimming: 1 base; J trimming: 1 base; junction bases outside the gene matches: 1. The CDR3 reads CASSQATSGTDTQYF. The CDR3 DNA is TGTGCCAGCAGCCAAGCGACTAGCGGCACAGATACGCAGTATTTT.

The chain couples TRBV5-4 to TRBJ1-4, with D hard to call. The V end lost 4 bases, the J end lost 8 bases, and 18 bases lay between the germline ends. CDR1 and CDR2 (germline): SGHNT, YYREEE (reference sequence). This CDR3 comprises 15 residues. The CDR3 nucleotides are TGTGCCAGCAGCCCGGGGTTGGCCCGCTCCGAAAAACTGTTTTTT. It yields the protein CASSPGLARSEKLFF.

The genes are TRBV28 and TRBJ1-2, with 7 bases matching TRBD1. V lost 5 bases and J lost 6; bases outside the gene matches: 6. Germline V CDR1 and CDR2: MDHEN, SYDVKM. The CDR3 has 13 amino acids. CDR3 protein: CASSPQGRNGYTF. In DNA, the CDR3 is TGTGCCAGCAGTCCACAGGGGAGGAATGGCTACACCTTC.

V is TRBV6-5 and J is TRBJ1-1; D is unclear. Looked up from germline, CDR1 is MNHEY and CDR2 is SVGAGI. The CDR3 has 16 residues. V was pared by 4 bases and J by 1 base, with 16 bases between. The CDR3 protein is CASSSPLVRRNTEAFF. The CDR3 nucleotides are TGTGCCAGCAGTTCTCCGTTGGTCCGGAGGAACACTGAAGCTTTCTTT.

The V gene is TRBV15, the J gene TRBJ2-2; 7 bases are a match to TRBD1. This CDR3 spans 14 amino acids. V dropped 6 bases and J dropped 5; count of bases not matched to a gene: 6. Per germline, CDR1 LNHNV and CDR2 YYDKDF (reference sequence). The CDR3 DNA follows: TGTGCCACCAGAAGGGACAGTGGGACCGGGGAGCTGTTTTTT. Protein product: CATRRDSGTGELFF.

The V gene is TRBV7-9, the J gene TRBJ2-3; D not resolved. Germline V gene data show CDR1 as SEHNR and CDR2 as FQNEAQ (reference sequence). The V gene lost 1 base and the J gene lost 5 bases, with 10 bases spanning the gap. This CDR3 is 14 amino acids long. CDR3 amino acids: CASSLVQSIDTQYF. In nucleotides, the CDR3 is TGTGCCAGCAGCTTAGTTCAGTCGATAGATACGCAGTATTTT.

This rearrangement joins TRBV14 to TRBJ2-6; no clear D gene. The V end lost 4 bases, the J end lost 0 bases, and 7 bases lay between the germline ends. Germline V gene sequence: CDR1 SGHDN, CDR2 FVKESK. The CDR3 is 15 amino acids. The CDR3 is CASSPYSSGANVLTF. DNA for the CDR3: TGTGCCAGCAGCCCATATAGCTCTGGGGCCAACGTCCTGACTTTC.

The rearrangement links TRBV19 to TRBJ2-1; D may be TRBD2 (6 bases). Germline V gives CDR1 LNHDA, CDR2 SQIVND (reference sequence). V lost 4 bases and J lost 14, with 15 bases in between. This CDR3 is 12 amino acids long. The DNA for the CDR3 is TGTGCCAGTAGTACACTAGCAAGTCCGAAGTTCTTC. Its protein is CASSTLASPKFF.

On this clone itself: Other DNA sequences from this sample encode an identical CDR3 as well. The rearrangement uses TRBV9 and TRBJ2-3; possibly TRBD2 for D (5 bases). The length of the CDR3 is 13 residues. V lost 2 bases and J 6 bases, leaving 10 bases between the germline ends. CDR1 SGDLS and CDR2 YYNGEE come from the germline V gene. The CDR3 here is CASSVASRDTQYF. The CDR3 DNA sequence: TGTGCCAGCAGCGTGGCTAGCCGCGATACGCAGTATTTT.